Below, one TCR beta chain is given with its context. The specificity of this receptor is unknown. The junction departs from the called germline gene at one end, perhaps through a read error. TCRbeta CDR3 regions were amplified from genomic DNA using the immunoSEQ Assay, a bias-controlled multiplex PCR. In the original analysis: Within the assay, amplification of reference gene primers was used to estimate how many nucleated cells each sample contained. Sequence reads were collapsed and filtered to measure the absolute abundance of every unique TCRbeta CDR3 rearrangement. For each sample, productive Simpson clonality was calculated as the square root of Simpson's diversity index over productive rearrangements. The clones in this table, taken by TCRdb from immuneACCESS, are in-frame only. Not every clone is retained; where verified, under half of the shortfall comes from an unresolved V gene, and the cause of the rest is unknown. V and J calls plus clone size are reproduced from that table; the DNA served to infer D and trimming. This sample has approximately 74,000 clones in its table, and 75% to 85% of those were observed once. The ten largest clones capture around 47% of the sample.

Whole blood was collected in K2EDTA tubes by collaborating institutions according to the institutions' own protocols. Collaborator samples were shipped for TCRbeta analysis as frozen whole blood, isolated PBMCs, or DNA extracted from either sample type. Taken from the germline V gene (reference sequence), the CDR1 and CDR2 loops are SSHAT and FNYEAQ. The CDR3 holds 15 amino acids from the cysteine to the phenylalanine. The retained sequence is limited to the CDR3, 45 bases, with the frame set at the first base. The data derive from a study of blood T cell repertoires in COVID-19 (dated by TCRdb to the early 2020s). Looking at the study overall: Samples covering the acute and convalescent phases of COVID-19 were provided by collaborators in the United States, Italy and Spain. The prospective study material was composed of cDNA or gDNA derived from T cells, B-cell-depleted T cells, or PBMCs. The dataset comprised deeply sampled blood TCRbeta repertoires from subjects exposed to, actively infected with, or recovered from COVID-19. The repertoires were released in a freely available public database intended as a resource for research on the immune response to SARS-CoV-2. Samples were obtained from the ongoing ImmuneRACE study (first 160 participants) and from 1,254 subjects provided by 6 global collaborators. Sample metadata almost always included a de-identified subject ID, COVID-19 status, age in years and sex. Where available, HLA class I and class II types were obtained from metadata supplied by the sample provider rather than from assay-based typing. Findings and caveats that apply to the study as a whole: How much clinical and demographic metadata was included differed by source and by participant, and the metadata was provided uncurated.

Sequenced: peripheral blood. The sequence derives from a human donor in a cohort sampled during active COVID-19. The chain employs TRBV7-7 and TRBJ2-1; 11 junctional bases match TRBD2. The CDR3 protein sequence reads: CASSLGLAGLNEQFF. The nucleotide sequence reads TGTGCTAGCAGCTTAGGACTAGCGGGTTTGAATGAGCAGTTCTTC.